These 19 T cell receptor beta chains originate from one sample sequenced in a study of blood T cell repertoires in COVID-19. The protocol was immunoSEQ multiplex PCR, while the TCRdb copy is restricted to in-frame clones and leaves out a portion. The sample includes under 170,000 clones, 84% seen only once; the top ten take roughly 2%. Input material: peripheral blood. All receptors come from a man in his 70s with acute or convalescent COVID-19.

This clone appeared once. The genes are TRBV15 and TRBJ1-4, with D possibly TRBD1 on 5 matching bases. V was trimmed by 3 bases and J by 0 bases, leaving 14 bases between them. The CDR3 loop spans 17 amino acids. The germline gives CDR1 LNHNV, CDR2 YYDKDF (reference sequence). Here the CDR3 DNA reads TGTGCCACCAGCAGGCAGGGTCAGGCTTCAACTAATGAAAAACTGTTTTTT. Translation: CATSRQGQASTNEKLFF. The full variable domain, completed using reference TRBV15 and TRBJ1-4, is DAMVIQNPRYQVTQFGKPVTLSCSQTLNHNVMYWYQQKSSQAPKLLFHYYDKDFNNEADTPDNFQSRRPNTSFCFLDIRSPGLGDTAMYLCATSRQGQASTNEKLFFGSGTQLSVL.

CDR3: CASSLGARRDEQFF. The CDR3 nucleotides are TGTGCCAGCAGCTTGGGGGCCAGACGGGATGAGCAGTTCTTC. The chain joins TRBV7-3 to TRBJ2-1; D is possibly TRBD1 (6 bases). CDR3 length: 14 amino acids. With 3 bases removed from V and 8 bases from J, the gap between germline ends came to 14 bases. From germline, CDR1 is SGHTA and CDR2 FQGTGA.

The rearrangement uses TRBV19 and TRBJ2-2, with 7 bases fitting TRBD2. The CDR3 runs 16 residues. CDR1 is LNHDA and CDR2 is SQIVND in the germline V gene (reference sequence). The trim removed 5 bases at V and 0 bases at J, leaving 6 bases unmatched. The CDR3 sequence is CASSPPGRANTGELFF. The CDR3 coding sequence is TGTGCCAGTAGTCCCCCTGGGAGGGCGAACACCGGGGAGCTGTTTTTT. The full variable domain, rest sourced from reference TRBV19 and TRBJ2-2, is DGGITQSPKYLFRKEGQNVTLSCEQNLNHDAMYWYRQDPGQGLRLIYYSQIVNDFQKGDIAEGYSVSREKKESFPLTVTSAQKNPTAFYLCASSPPGRANTGELFFGEGSRLTVL.

V usage is TRBV6-5 and J usage is TRBJ2-7; 11 bases match TRBD2. The CDR3 has 14 amino acids. The V gene end was trimmed by 6 bases and the J gene end by 0 bases; junction bases not matched to a gene: 1. Germline CDR1 is MNHEY and CDR2 is SVGAGI. The CDR3, as DNA: TGTGCCAGCAGGACTAGCGGGGCCTCCTACGAGCAGTACTTC. Amino acids: CASRTSGASYEQYF.

This clone was seen a handful of times. This sample also contains other DNA sequences that code for the same CDR3. This chain joins TRBV19 and TRBJ1-2, with D uncertain. The CDR3 spans 12 residues. CDR1 is LNHDA, CDR2 SQIVND, per germline (reference sequence). The ends were cut back, 0 bases at V and 5 bases at J, with 4 bases in the middle. The CDR3 here is CASSIDRYGYTF. The CDR3, as DNA: TGTGCCAGTAGTATAGATCGGTATGGCTACACCTTC.

This chain joins TRBV14 and TRBJ1-4; 9 nucleotides line up with TRBD1. Germline assignment: CDR1 SGHDN and CDR2 FVKESK. The V gene end was trimmed by 1 base and the J gene end by 8 bases; junction bases not matched to a gene: 5. This CDR3 has 15 residues. The CDR3 DNA reads TGTGCCAGCAGCCAAGCCGGGACAGGGTGGGAAAAACTGTTTTTT. It encodes CASSQAGTGWEKLFF.

The CDR3 DNA follows: TGTGCCAGCAGCCCCCAGGGGGCCGGTAATCAGCCCCAGCATTTT. Its protein product is CASSPQGAGNQPQHF. The genes are TRBV3-1 (or the pseudogene TRBV3-2) and TRBJ1-5, with 8 bases that match TRBD1. The germline V gene has CDR1 LGHDT and CDR2 YNNKEL (reference sequence). J lost 4 bases, V lost 4 bases, and 6 bases had no gene match. This CDR3 is 15 amino acids long.

CDR3 DNA: TGTGCCAGCAGACCCGGACAGGGGTTCGGTCAGCCCCAGCATTTT. Translated, it gives CASRPGQGFGQPQHF. This chain links TRBV28 with TRBJ1-5; 9 positions match TRBD1. V was pared by 6 bases and J by 6 bases, with 9 bases of the junction left unmatched. The CDR3 covers 15 residues. The germline V gene encodes CDR1 MDHEN and CDR2 SYDVKM.

The chain uses TRBV7-2 and TRBJ2-5, with TRBD2 identical over 11 bases. There are 16 residues in the CDR3. V was pared by 3 bases and J by 1 base, with 4 bases of the junction left unmatched. The germline gives CDR1 SGHTA, CDR2 FQGNSA. Written as DNA, the CDR3 is TGTGCCAGCAGCTTGGGGACTAGCGGATTCCAAGAGACCCAGTACTTC. Translation: CASSLGTSGFQETQYF.

V and J are TRBV28 and TRBJ2-3; 9 positions match TRBD2. This CDR3 comprises 14 residues. Looked up from germline, CDR1 is MDHEN and CDR2 is SYDVKM. V shed 5 bases and J 3 bases; nucleotides not matched to a gene: 3. CDR3 in amino acids: CASSPGLATDTQYF. Written as DNA, the CDR3 is TGTGCCAGCAGTCCGGGACTAGCAACAGATACGCAGTATTTT.

V is TRBV11-2 and J is TRBJ2-1, with 9 bases matching TRBD1. The CDR3 spans 15 residues. V was pared by 1 base and J by 6 bases, with 4 bases of the junction left unmatched. CDR1 SGHAT and CDR2 FQNNGV come from the germline V gene. The CDR3 region has the DNA TGTGCCAGCAGCTTAGGGGGACAGGGAGGCAATGAGCAGTTCTTC. Translating gives CASSLGGQGGNEQFF.

This chain joins TRBV28 and TRBJ1-2; 8 bases map to TRBD1. The V gene's germline CDR1 is MDHEN and CDR2 SYDVKM. CDR3 size: 14 residues. The V gene end was trimmed by 7 bases and the J gene end by 8 bases; junction bases not matched to a gene: 12. The CDR3 protein is CASTSGTGRLGYTF. The CDR3 DNA sequence: TGTGCCAGCACGTCTGGGACAGGCCGCCTGGGCTACACCTTC.

The chain recombines TRBV5-5 with TRBJ2-4, with D maybe TRBD1 (6 bases). Germline V gene sequence: CDR1 SGHKS, CDR2 YYEKEE (reference sequence). The CDR3 extends over 15 amino acids. The V and J ends lost 2 bases and 9 bases respectively, with 18 bases between them. The CDR3 region is CASSLDTGNLGIQYF. CDR3 sequence (DNA): TGTGCCAGCAGCTTAGATACAGGGAATTTGGGCATTCAGTACTTC.

This clone was seen only once. V and J are TRBV7-9 and TRBJ2-2; perhaps TRBD2 as D (5 bases). Trimming took 5 bases from V and 2 from J, leaving 21 bases between them. The CDR3 spans 18 residues. In germline, CDR1 is SEHNR, CDR2 FQNEAQ (reference sequence). CDR3 nucleotide sequence: TGTGCCAGCAGCGCTTCAATCATCCGGGATAGTAACACCGGGGAGCTGTTTTTT. Translation gives CASSASIIRDSNTGELFF. The entire variable domain, with the rest obtained from reference TRBV7-9 and TRBJ2-2, is as follows: DTGVSQNPRHKITKRGQNVTFRCDPISEHNRLYWYRQTLGQGPEFLTYFQNEAQLEKSRLLSDRFSAERPKGSFSTLEIQRTEQGDSAMYLCASSASIIRDSNTGELFFGEGSRLTVL.

The genes are TRBV19 and TRBJ1-2; D gene uncertain. V was clipped by 8 bases and J by 2 bases, with 9 bases between them. CDR1 and CDR2 from the germline V gene are LNHDA and SQIVND (reference sequence). CDR3 length equals 12 residues. DNA of the CDR3: TGTGCCAGTGAGAAAGCCAACTATGGCTACACCTTC. As protein: CASEKANYGYTF. The full variable domain, in which reference TRBV19 and TRBJ1-2 provide the parts outside the CDR3, is DGGITQSPKYLFRKEGQNVTLSCEQNLNHDAMYWYRQDPGQGLRLIYYSQIVNDFQKGDIAEGYSVSREKKESFPLTVTSAQKNPTAFYLCASEKANYGYTFGSGTRLTVV.

The rearrangement joins TRBV18 to TRBJ1-1; 7 bases agree with TRBD1. Germline lookup yields CDR1 KGHSH and CDR2 LQKENI. The CDR3 runs to 17 residues. After removal of 3 bases from V and 0 bases from J, the junction contained 10 bases not matched to a gene. As DNA, the CDR3 is TGTGCCAGCTCACCTGGGGGACAGTCGGGCCTGAACACTGAAGCTTTCTTT. Its protein product is CASSPGGQSGLNTEAFF.

The rearrangement joins TRBV15 to TRBJ2-3; TRBD2 matches at 10 bases. Trimming at V came to 8 bases and at J to 2 bases, leaving 4 bases not matched to a gene. This CDR3 has 14 residues. Per the germline V gene, CDR1 is LNHNV and CDR2 is YYDKDF (reference sequence). CDR3 protein: CATSSGGYTDTQYF. CDR3 nucleotides: TGTGCCACCTCTAGCGGGGGATACACAGATACGCAGTATTTT.

The chain combines TRBV27 with TRBJ2-3, with TRBD2 as a possible D gene (6 bases). The V gene lost 6 bases and the J gene lost 6 bases, with 19 bases spanning the gap. CDR1 is MNHEY, CDR2 SMNVEV, per germline (reference sequence). This CDR3 contains 15 residues. This chain's CDR3 is CASRFGGRLVDTQYF. CDR3 bases: TGTGCCAGCAGATTCGGAGGGCGGCTGGTGGATACGCAGTATTTT.

V usage is TRBV29-1 and J usage is TRBJ1-5; D gene uncertain. Trimming stripped 7 bases from V and 4 bases from J, with 14 bases between. Germline V CDR1 and CDR2: SQVTM, ANQGSEA. The CDR3 is 13 amino acids. The CDR3 nucleotides read TGCAGCGCACAACGCGGGAAAAATCAGCCCCAGCATTTT. This gives the protein CSAQRGKNQPQHF. Drawing the rest from reference TRBV29-1 and TRBJ1-5, the complete variable domain is SAVISQKPSRDICQRGTSLTIQCQVDSQVTMMFWYRQQPGQSLTLIATANQGSEATYESGFVIDKFPISRPNLTFSTLTVSNMSPEDSSIYLCSAQRGKNQPQHFGDGTRLSIL.